This entry describes one T cell receptor beta chain. Antigen: not known. The cDNA had a unique molecular identifier and a template-switch universal primer site. Via MiXCR, TCRdb re-called the 5' RACE reads, giving one row per CDR3 protein. Here the sample spans under 800,000 distinct CDR3 sequences, less than 25% being singletons. The V gene's germline CDR1 is DFQATT and CDR2 SNEGSKA (reference sequence). With 5 bases clipped from V and 6 bases from J, the junction kept 12 bases outside the gene matches. This CDR3 has 15 amino acids. The sample originates from a study of identical twins. Study-wide findings and caveats: Fewer insertions marked abundant cord blood beta clonotypes; young adult naive trended weakly, memory not at all. The study found that models underestimated out-of-frame TCR alpha sharing in monozygotic twins. Twin-shared out-of-frame alpha sequences were enriched for low generation probability.

The sample also formed part of further work on T cells expressing NK-cell markers.

V and J are TRBV20-1 and TRBJ2-1; 8 positions match TRBD2. The sequenced material came from PBMCs. The receptor's source is a young woman in good health. CDR3 bases: TGCAGTGCTTCCCGGGGTAGCGGGACTGTCAATGAGCAGTTCTTC. Translation: CSASRGSGTVNEQFF.